This T cell receptor (beta chain) was retrieved from a study of OX40 agonist ivuxolimab in advanced cancers. General study results and limits: Clonal expansion was among the lowest in partial responders at 0.1-3.0 mg/kg, especially CD8+.

TCRdb's table, derived via immunoSEQ multiplex PCR, lists solely in-frame clones and lacks some. The sample shows approximately 14,000 clones, more than 80% of them seen only once. With respect to this clone: Its antigen is as yet unknown.

V shed 5 bases and J shed 3 bases, with 8 bases lying between them. This CDR3 is built from 12 residues. Germline V gene sequence: CDR1 SEHNR, CDR2 FQNEAQ (reference sequence). The rearrangement uses TRBV7-9 and TRBJ2-7; the D gene is possibly TRBD2 (5 bases). This TCR was recovered from an adult with an advanced solid tumor such as melanoma, head and neck, liver or kidney cancer. Material: CD4+ or CD8+ T cells sorted from blood, obtained in a trial of the OX40 agonist ivuxolimab. The CDR3: CASSRDYYEQYF. CDR3 nucleotide sequence: TGTGCCAGCAGCCGGGATTACTACGAGCAGTACTTC.